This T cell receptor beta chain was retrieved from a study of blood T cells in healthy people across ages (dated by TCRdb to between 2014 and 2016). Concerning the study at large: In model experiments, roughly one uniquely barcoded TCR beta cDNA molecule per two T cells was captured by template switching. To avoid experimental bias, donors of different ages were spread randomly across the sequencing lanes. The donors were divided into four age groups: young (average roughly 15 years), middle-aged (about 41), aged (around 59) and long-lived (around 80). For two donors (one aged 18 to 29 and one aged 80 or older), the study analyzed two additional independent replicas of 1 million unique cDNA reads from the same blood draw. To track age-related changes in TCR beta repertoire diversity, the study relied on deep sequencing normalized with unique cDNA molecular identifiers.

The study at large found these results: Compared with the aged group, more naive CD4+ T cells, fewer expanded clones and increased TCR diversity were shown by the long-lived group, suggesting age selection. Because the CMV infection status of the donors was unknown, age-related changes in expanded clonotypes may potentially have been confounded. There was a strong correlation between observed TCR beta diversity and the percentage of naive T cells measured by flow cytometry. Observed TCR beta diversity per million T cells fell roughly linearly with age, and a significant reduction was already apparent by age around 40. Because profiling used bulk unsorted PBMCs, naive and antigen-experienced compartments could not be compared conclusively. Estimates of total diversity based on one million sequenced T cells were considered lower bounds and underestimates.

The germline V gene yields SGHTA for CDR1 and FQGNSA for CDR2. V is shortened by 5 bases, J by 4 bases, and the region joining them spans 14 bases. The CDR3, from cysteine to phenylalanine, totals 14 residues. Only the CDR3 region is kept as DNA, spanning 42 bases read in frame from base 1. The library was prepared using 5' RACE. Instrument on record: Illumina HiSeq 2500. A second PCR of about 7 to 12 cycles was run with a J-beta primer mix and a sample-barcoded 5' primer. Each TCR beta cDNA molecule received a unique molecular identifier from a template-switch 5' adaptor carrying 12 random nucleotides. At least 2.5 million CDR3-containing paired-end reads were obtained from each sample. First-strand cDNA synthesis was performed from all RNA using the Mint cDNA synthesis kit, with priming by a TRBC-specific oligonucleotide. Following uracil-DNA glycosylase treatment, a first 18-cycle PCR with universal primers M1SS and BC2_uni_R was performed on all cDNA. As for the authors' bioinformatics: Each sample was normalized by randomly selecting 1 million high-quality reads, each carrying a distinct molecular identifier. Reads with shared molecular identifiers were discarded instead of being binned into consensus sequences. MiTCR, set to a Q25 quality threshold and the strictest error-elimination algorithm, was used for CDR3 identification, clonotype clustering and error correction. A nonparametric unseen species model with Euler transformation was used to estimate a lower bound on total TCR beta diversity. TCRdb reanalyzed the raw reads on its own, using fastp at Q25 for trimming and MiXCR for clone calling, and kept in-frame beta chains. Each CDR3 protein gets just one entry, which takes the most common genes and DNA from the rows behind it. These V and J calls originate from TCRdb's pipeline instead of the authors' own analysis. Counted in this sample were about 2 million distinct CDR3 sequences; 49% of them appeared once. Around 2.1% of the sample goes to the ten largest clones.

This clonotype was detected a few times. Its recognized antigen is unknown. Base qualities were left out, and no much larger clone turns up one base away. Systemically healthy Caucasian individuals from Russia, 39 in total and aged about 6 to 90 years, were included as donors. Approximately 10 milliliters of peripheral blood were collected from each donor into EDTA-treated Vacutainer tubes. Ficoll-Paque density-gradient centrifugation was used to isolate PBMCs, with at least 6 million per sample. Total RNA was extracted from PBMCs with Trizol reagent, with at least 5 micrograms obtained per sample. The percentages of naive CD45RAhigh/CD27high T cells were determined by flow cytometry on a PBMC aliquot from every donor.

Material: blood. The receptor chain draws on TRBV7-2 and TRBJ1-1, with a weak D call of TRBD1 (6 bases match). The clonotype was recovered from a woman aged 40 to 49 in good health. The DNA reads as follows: TGTGCCAGCAGCCAACAGGGCGGGGGCACTGAAGCTTTCTTT. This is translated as CASSQQGGGTEAFF.